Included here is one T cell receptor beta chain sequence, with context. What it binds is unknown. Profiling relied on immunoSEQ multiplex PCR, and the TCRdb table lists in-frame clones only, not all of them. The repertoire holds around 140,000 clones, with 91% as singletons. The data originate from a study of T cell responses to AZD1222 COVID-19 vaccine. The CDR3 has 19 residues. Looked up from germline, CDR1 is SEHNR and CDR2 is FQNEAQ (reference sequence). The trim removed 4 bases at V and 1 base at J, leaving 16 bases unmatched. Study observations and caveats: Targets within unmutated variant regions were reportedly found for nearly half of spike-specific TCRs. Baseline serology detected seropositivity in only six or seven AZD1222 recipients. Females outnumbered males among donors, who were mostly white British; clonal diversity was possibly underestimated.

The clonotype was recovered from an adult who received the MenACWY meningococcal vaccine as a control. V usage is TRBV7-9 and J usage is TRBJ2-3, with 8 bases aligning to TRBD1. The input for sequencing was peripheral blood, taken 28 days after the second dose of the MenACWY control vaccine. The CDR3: CASSSTLRAGGRGTDTQYF. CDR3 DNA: TGTGCCAGCAGCTCGACCCTACGAGCAGGGGGCCGGGGCACAGATACGCAGTATTTT.